The 5 T cell receptor beta chains given below trace back to one sample, sequenced in a study of shared clonotypes between healthy human individuals. Profiled with immunoSEQ multiplex PCR; TCRdb holds only in-frame clones, not every one. The sample consists of fewer than 850,000 clones, roughly 91% of them appearing once. Input material: memory CD8+ T cells from PBMCs. Subset described: CD45RO+ cells pooled with CCR7-negative TemRA cells. The source is a man younger than 35 in good health. Some clones in this sample may be carry-over from other donors' samples.

CDR3 sequence: CSALQGAEAFF. The CDR3 DNA is TGCAGTGCTCTACAGGGGGCTGAAGCTTTCTTT. The gene calls are TRBV20-1 and TRBJ1-1; 8 bases are shared with TRBD1. The CDR3 sequence is 11 residues long. CDR1 is DFQATT and CDR2 is SNEGSKA in the germline V gene (reference sequence). The J segment lost 6 bases and the V segment lost 5 bases, leaving 2 bases of the junction unmatched.

About this clone: Different DNA sequences within this sample yield the same CDR3. The chain is built from TRBV6-1 and TRBJ2-7; TRBD1 or TRBD2 may be the D gene (6 bases each). V dropped 1 base and J dropped 4 bases, with 11 bases sitting between them. The CDR3 is 14 residues long. Germline V CDR1 and CDR2: MNHNS, SASEGT. The CDR3 region has the DNA TGTGCCAGCAGTGAAGGAGGAGGGGGGTACGAGCAGTACTTC. It yields the protein CASSEGGGGYEQYF.

This rearrangement joins TRBV5-1 to TRBJ2-6; D remains ambiguous. This CDR3 has 16 amino acids. The ends were cut back, 2 bases at V and 0 bases at J, with 9 bases in the middle. In germline, CDR1 is SGHRS, CDR2 YFSETQ. Here the CDR3 reads CASSLSVDSGANVLTF. CDR3 coding DNA: TGCGCCAGCAGCTTAAGCGTGGACTCTGGGGCCAACGTCCTGACTTTC.

This chain uses TRBV29-1 with TRBJ2-7; D is possibly TRBD1 (6 bases). The CDR3 is made up of 13 amino acids. Trimming pared 1 base from V and 4 bases from J, leaving 11 bases between. Germline lookup yields CDR1 SQVTM and CDR2 ANQGSEA. CDR3 DNA sequence: TGCAGCGTTGAAGTGGGGGCAGCATACGAGCAGTACTTC. Its protein product is CSVEVGAAYEQYF.

The V and J genes are TRBV28 and TRBJ2-1; D gene ambiguous. This CDR3 is built from 14 residues. V gave up 2 bases and J gave up 2 bases, with 7 bases separating them. CDR1 is MDHEN and CDR2 is SYDVKM in the germline V gene. CDR3 nucleotide sequence: TGTGCCAGCAGTTTAGCGAGCCCCTACAATGAGCAGTTCTTC. This sequence encodes CASSLASPYNEQFF.